This T cell receptor beta chain was profiled in a study of blood T cell repertoires in COVID-19. Measured with immunoSEQ multiplex PCR; TCRdb has only the in-frame clones, and not every one. The sample has 150,000 or so clones, more than 85% seen once. This clone showed up just once. The sequence was collected from a man younger than 35 with acute or convalescent COVID-19. The specimen was peripheral blood.

This chain's CDR3 is CAWAQGVGNQPQHF. CDR3 in DNA: TGTGCCTGGGCCCAGGGTGTAGGGAATCAGCCCCAGCATTTT. The genes are TRBV30 and TRBJ1-5, with D tentatively TRBD1 (5 bases). CDR1 is GTSNPN, CDR2 SVGIG, per germline (reference sequence). The CDR3 has 14 residues. The germline V and J ends were trimmed by 5 bases and 4 bases, with 15 bases remaining between them.